Below, 7 T cell receptor beta chains from the same sample are listed, as sequenced in a study of blood T cell repertoires in COVID-19. Only in-frame clones appear in the TCRdb table, and some are missing; sequencing was by immunoSEQ multiplex PCR. The sample carries some 340,000 clones, 80% to 90% recorded once. Source material: PBMCs or T cells enriched from blood (not recorded which). Receptor source: a woman aged 30 to 39 who had recovered from COVID-19.

This sequence joins TRBV19 and TRBJ1-1; 7 bases agree with TRBD1. The CDR3 consists of 17 residues. Germline lookup yields CDR1 LNHDA and CDR2 SQIVND (reference sequence). Trimming at V came to 7 bases and at J to 7 bases, leaving 21 bases not matched to a gene. This CDR3 is CASTEGFQGQTTVEAFF. For the CDR3, the DNA is TGTGCCAGTACCGAGGGGTTTCAGGGACAGACAACCGTTGAAGCTTTCTTT.

The rearrangement links TRBV19 to TRBJ1-2, with TRBD1 identical over 7 bases. After removal of 10 bases from V and 8 bases from J, the junction contained 4 bases not matched to a gene. CDR1 is LNHDA and CDR2 is SQIVND in the germline V gene (reference sequence). The CDR3 is 10 residues long. CDR3 loop: CATWDSGYTF. CDR3 DNA sequence: TGTGCCACATGGGACAGCGGCTACACCTTC.

This chain joins TRBV11-2 and TRBJ2-5, with 9 bases fitting TRBD1. The CDR3 has 16 residues. Germline values: CDR1 SGHAT, CDR2 FQNNGV. V gave up 5 bases and J gave up 5 bases; unmatched junction bases: 12. The CDR3 DNA reads TGTGCCAGCAGCCTTATGCCGATGGGACAGGGCGAGACCCAGTACTTC. Its protein product is CASSLMPMGQGETQYF.

The V and J genes are TRBV5-6 and TRBJ2-7, with unresolved D. Germline CDR1 and CDR2: SGHDT and YYEEEE. The CDR3 runs to 12 residues. Trimming removed 2 bases at V and 3 bases at J, with 6 bases between. The CDR3 sequence is CASSFYGYEQYF. Here the CDR3 DNA reads TGTGCCAGCAGCTTCTATGGCTACGAGCAGTACTTC.

The chain is built from TRBV7-2 and TRBJ1-6; perhaps TRBD1 as D (5 bases). Trimming took 5 bases from V and 7 from J, leaving 15 bases between them. CDR1 SGHTA and CDR2 FQGNSA come from the germline V gene. The CDR3 consists of 15 residues. The DNA of the CDR3 is TGTGCCAGCAGCCGGGAGGGGACTTGGAATTCACCCCTCCACTTT. As protein: CASSREGTWNSPLHF.

The V gene is TRBV5-4, the J gene TRBJ1-6; TRBD1 agrees at 7 bases. This CDR3 comprises 15 residues. Trimming removed 4 bases from V and 9 bases from J; junction bases left unmatched: 10. Germline V gene lookup returns CDR1 SGHNT and CDR2 YYREEE (reference sequence). The CDR3 region has the DNA TGTGCCAGCAGCCCCCCTGGACAGGAACGTTCACCCCTCCACTTT. Protein: CASSPPGQERSPLHF.

V is TRBV19 and J is TRBJ2-5, with D possibly TRBD2 on 6 matching bases. CDR1 is LNHDA and CDR2 is SQIVND in the germline V gene (reference sequence). V was cut by 1 base and J by 1 base, with 16 bases left in between. The CDR3 is 17 residues long. CDR3 in amino acids: CASSIVGRAGSQETQYF. The CDR3 region has the DNA TGTGCCAGTAGTATAGTGGGCAGGGCGGGGAGCCAAGAGACCCAGTACTTC.